This is a list of T cell receptor beta chains from one sample in a study of cytomegalovirus exposure and HLA in healthy donors. Libraries were prepared by immunoSEQ multiplex PCR; TCRdb keeps only in-frame clonotypes and omits some of them. The sample has some 130,000 clones, approximately 83% seen once; the top ten hold 2.5% to 3.5%. Sample: PBMCs. The source of these receptors is a man aged 35-49 years in good health and CMV-seronegative. Both conserved end residues are part of each CDR3. D genes are given only for firm matches. Size is stated for part of the rows, as once, few or many counts, or as a class when the clone is expanded.

CDR3 length	J gene	D gene	V gene	clone size	CDR3 DNA	CDR3 protein
15	TRBJ2-5	TRBD1	TRBV5-1	.	TGCGCCAGCAGTACTACCGGGACAGACCAAGAGACCCAGTACTTC	CASSTTGTDQETQYF
17	TRBJ2-6	TRBD1	TRBV2	once	TGTGCCAGCAGCGCCGGGACAGGGAGAACTGGGGCCAACGTCCTGACTTTC	CASSAGTGRTGANVLTF
13	TRBJ2-5	.	TRBV30	few	TGTGCCTGGATGCGAGGTTATCAAGAGACCCAGTACTTC	CAWMRGYQETQYF
16	TRBJ2-3	TRBD2	TRBV2	.	TGTGCCAGCAGTGAAACCAGCGGGGGGCCCACAGATACGCAGTATTTT	CASSETSGGPTDTQYF
15	TRBJ1-2	.	TRBV7-8	once	TGTGCCAGCAGCTTAATAAGACAGGCCGGGGACGGCTACACCTTC	CASSLIRQAGDGYTF
15	TRBJ2-7	TRBD1	TRBV23-1	.	TGCGCCAGCAGTCCCTCAGGGGGAGTGTCCCTCGAGCAGTACTTC	CASSPSGGVSLEQYF
14	TRBJ1-2	TRBD1	TRBV6-5	.	TGTGCCAGCAGTCCGGACAGGGACGGTTATGGCTACACCTTC	CASSPDRDGYGYTF
16	TRBJ1-5	TRBD1	TRBV30	.	TGTGCCTGGAGTGAAGGACAGGGGGCGGAGGTTCAGCCCCAGCATTTT	CAWSEGQGAEVQPQHF
14	TRBJ1-1	.	TRBV5-1	.	TGCGCCAGCAGCTACGACAGAATGAACACTGAAGCTTTCTTT	CASSYDRMNTEAFF
14	TRBJ1-2	.	TRBV11-3	.	TGTGCCAGCAGCTGGACTCGGGATCACTATGGCTACACCTTC	CASSWTRDHYGYTF
14	TRBJ1-3	TRBD1	TRBV28	.	TGTGCCAGCAGTTTAGGCCAGGGGGCGGACACCATATATTTT	CASSLGQGADTIYF
16	TRBJ2-7	TRBD2	TRBV10-3	.	TGTGCCATCACCGGACTAGCGGTTAGGAGCTCCTACGAGCAGTACTTC	CAITGLAVRSSYEQYF
14	TRBJ2-1	TRBD2	TRBV6-5	.	TGTGCCAGCAGTTACTCGGGGGGGTGGGATGAGCAGTTCTTC	CASSYSGGWDEQFF
15	TRBJ2-3	.	TRBV4-3	.	TGCGCCAGCAGCCAAGATCGGTACGGGGAAGATACGCAGTATTTT	CASSQDRYGEDTQYF
12	TRBJ2-1	TRBD2	TRBV6-5	.	TGTGCCAGCAGTCTTAGCGGGAATGAGCAGTTCTTC	CASSLSGNEQFF
18	TRBJ2-7	.	TRBV4-3	few	TGCGCCAGCAGCCAAGAAGGACCTGGGCCTAGCATCGCCTACGAGCAGTACTTC	CASSQEGPGPSIAYEQYF
14	TRBJ1-1	.	TRBV5-8	.	TGTGCCAGCAGCTTGGAGGGGCCGAACACTGAAGCTTTCTTT	CASSLEGPNTEAFF
14	TRBJ2-5	.	TRBV18	.	TGTGCCAGCTCACCAGGGCCCTACCAAGAGACCCAGTACTTC	CASSPGPYQETQYF
13	TRBJ1-2	.	TRBV5-6	.	TGTGCCAGCAACCTCCAGGGGAACTATGGCTACACCTTC	CASNLQGNYGYTF
15	TRBJ1-2	.	TRBV25-1	.	TGTGCCAGCAGTGAATCCAGGGGCGGGGGTTATGGCTACACCTTC	CASSESRGGGYGYTF
16	TRBJ2-1	TRBD2	TRBV2	.	TGTGCCAGCACCACGTTCGGGACTAGGACCACATATGAGCAGTTCTTC	CASTTFGTRTTYEQFF
14	TRBJ2-7	TRBD2	TRBV11-1	few	TGTGCCAGCAGCTCCAGCGGGAACCGCTACGAGCAGTACTTC	CASSSSGNRYEQYF
13	TRBJ1-1	.	TRBV5-1	.	TGCGCCAGCAGGCCCGGGGGGGACACTGAAGCTTTCTTT	CASRPGGDTEAFF
14	TRBJ2-7	.	TRBV30	few	TGTGCCTGGAGCCCAGACAGGTCCGGGTACGAGCAGTACTTC	CAWSPDRSGYEQYF